Given below is one TCR beta chain in context. Libraries were prepared by immunoSEQ multiplex PCR; TCRdb keeps only in-frame clonotypes and omits some of them. This table holds about 10,000 clones, around 74% found once. The data stem from a study of T cells after somatic rescue of genetic block. Trimming pared 10 bases from V and 5 bases from J, leaving 20 bases between. The CDR3 runs to 15 residues. Germline V gene lookup returns CDR1 ENHRY and CDR2 SYGVKD. The sequenced sample was peripheral blood mononuclear cells (PBMCs). This rearrangement joins TRBV10-3 to TRBJ1-4; D unclear. This clonotype was sampled from a boy aged 5-17 years. CDR3 bases: TGTGCCACCCGTTTCTCGGATGGCTCCAATGAAAAACTGTTTTTT. Translation: CATRFSDGSNEKLFF.